The 9 T cell receptor beta chains presented below share a single source sample, sequenced in a study of blood T cell repertoires in COVID-19. The data were produced by immunoSEQ multiplex PCR, yet TCRdb's version contains in-frame clones alone and is incomplete. Among 220,000 or so clones listed, about four fifths were seen once. The sequenced sample was PBMCs or T cells enriched from blood (not recorded which). The receptors were sampled from a woman in her 40s with acute COVID-19.

This chain joins TRBV18 and TRBJ2-7; D perhaps matches TRBD2 (6 bases). V lost 1 base to trimming and J lost 6 bases, with 22 bases between them. CDR1 is KGHSH, CDR2 LQKENI, per germline. CDR3 length: 17 residues. CDR3 nucleotides: TGTGCCAGCTCACCACTTTCTCTAGGCGGGGCACTATCCGAGCAGTACTTC. It is translated as CASSPLSLGGALSEQYF.

The J gene is TRBJ2-1, the V gene TRBV5-1, with 7 bases aligning to TRBD1. The CDR3 runs 17 residues. Trimming at V came to 0 bases and at J to 5 bases, leaving 11 bases not matched to a gene. CDR1 SGHRS and CDR2 YFSETQ come from the germline V gene. This CDR3 reads CASSLGRQGNSDNEQFF. As DNA, the CDR3 is TGCGCCAGCAGCTTGGGGCGACAGGGAAATAGCGACAATGAGCAGTTCTTC.

The V gene is TRBV15, the J gene TRBJ2-3, with a tentative D call TRBD2 (5 bases). Germline CDR1 and CDR2: LNHNV and YYDKDF (reference sequence). Trimming cost V 6 bases and J 4 bases, with 14 bases left between them. The CDR3 contains 14 residues. The CDR3 bases are TGTGCCACCAGGGGTACTAGGGCTCCAGATACGCAGTATTTT. Residues: CATRGTRAPDTQYF.

The V call is TRBV7-2, the J call TRBJ2-3, with D unresolved. V lost 5 bases to trimming and J lost 7 bases, with 10 bases between them. This CDR3 region has 12 residues. CDR1 is SGHTA, CDR2 FQGNSA, per germline. CDR3 amino acids: CASSPTLHTQYF. The CDR3 DNA sequence: TGTGCCAGCAGCCCTACCCTACATACGCAGTATTTT. Combining the CDR3 with reference TRBV7-2 and TRBJ2-3 gives the whole variable domain GAGVSQSPSNKVTEKGKDVELRCDPISGHTALYWYRQSLGQGLEFLIYFQGNSAPDKSGLPSDRFSAERTGGSVSTLTIQRTQQEDSAVYLCASSPTLHTQYFGPGTRLTVL.

The CDR3 sequence: CASRGPGQGNSPLHF. In DNA, the CDR3 is TGCGCCAGCAGGGGGCCGGGGCAGGGGAATTCACCCCTCCACTTT. This chain uses TRBV10-2 with TRBJ1-6, with D possibly TRBD1 on 6 matching bases. The germline CDR1 and CDR2 sequences are WSHSY and SAAADI. Trimming stripped 6 bases from V and 7 bases from J, with 16 bases between. This CDR3 comprises 15 residues.

This clone has just one count. V and J are TRBV7-9 and TRBJ1-2; TRBD1 matches 9 bases. This CDR3 region has 13 residues. J gave up 8 bases and V 5 bases, and 6 bases lay outside the gene matches. CDR1 and CDR2 (germline): SEHNR, FQNEAQ (reference sequence). CDR3 bases: TGTGCCAGCAGCCTGGGACAGGGTTGGGGCTACACCTTC. Protein: CASSLGQGWGYTF.

V gene TRBV19 combines with J gene TRBJ2-3, with TRBD2 matching over 8 bases. The V gene's germline CDR1 is LNHDA and CDR2 SQIVND (reference sequence). The CDR3 is 15 residues long. Trimming took 3 bases from V and 5 from J; bases not matched to a gene: 7. The CDR3 protein is CASSMAGGSGDTQYF. The CDR3, as DNA: TGTGCCAGTAGTATGGCGGGAGGTAGTGGAGATACGCAGTATTTT.

This chain uses TRBV4-1 with TRBJ2-1; TRBD2 aligns across 12 bases. CDR3 size: 17 residues. Germline V lookup: CDR1 MGHRA, CDR2 YSYEKL. V dropped 3 bases and J dropped 7; count of bases not matched to a gene: 10. The CDR3 loop reads CASSQGLAGGLENEQFF. CDR3 nucleotide sequence: TGCGCCAGCAGCCAGGGGCTAGCGGGAGGGCTTGAGAATGAGCAGTTCTTC.

The chain uses TRBV28 and TRBJ2-2; D is perhaps TRBD2 (6 bases). CDR3 size: 14 residues. Deletions cut 6 bases from V and 7 bases from J, with 15 bases between. Germline lookup yields CDR1 MDHEN and CDR2 SYDVKM. The CDR3 sequence is CASSRGGPGGELFF. CDR3 in DNA: TGTGCCAGCAGCCGTGGAGGGCCCGGCGGGGAGCTGTTTTTT.